The rows below give T cell receptor beta chains drawn from one sample of a study of cytomegalovirus exposure and HLA in healthy donors. Using immunoSEQ multiplex PCR, the repertoire was profiled, and TCRdb retains in-frame clones only, with some absent. This table holds nearly 200,000 clones, roughly 80% found once. The sample consisted of PBMCs. Receptors originate from a woman between 45 and 65 years old in good health and CMV-seropositive. CDR3s include the opening cysteine and the closing phenylalanine or tryptophan. The D gene is left open where the match is weak. Not every row has a clone size; where given, it reads once, few, many or a size class.

v_gene: TRBV7-2
abundance: .
j_gene: TRBJ2-1
d_gene: .
CDR3nt: TGTGCCAGCAGCTTAACGTGGCCTAGCGCATACAATGAGCAGTTCTTC
CDR3aa: CASSLTWPSAYNEQFF

v_gene: TRBV18
abundance: .
j_gene: TRBJ1-3
d_gene: TRBD1
CDR3nt: TGTGCCAGCTCACCAGGACAGGTTAGCTCTGGAAACACCATATATTTT
CDR3aa: CASSPGQVSSGNTIYF

v_gene: TRBV10-3
abundance: .
j_gene: TRBJ1-1
d_gene: TRBD1
CDR3nt: TGTGCCATCAGGTCGGGACAGGGGGTGGGGAACACTGAAGCTTTCTTT
CDR3aa: CAIRSGQGVGNTEAFF

v_gene: TRBV6-1
abundance: .
j_gene: TRBJ1-4
d_gene: TRBD1
CDR3nt: TGTGCCAGCAGTGAACTAAACAGGGGGCTGGAACTGTTTTTT
CDR3aa: CASSELNRGLELFF

v_gene: TRBV19
abundance: .
j_gene: TRBJ1-5
d_gene: .
CDR3nt: TGTGCCAGTAGTGTTGCGGGATGGCTCAATCAGCCCCAGCATTTT
CDR3aa: CASSVAGWLNQPQHF

v_gene: TRBV11-2
abundance: .
j_gene: TRBJ2-7
d_gene: .
CDR3nt: TGTGCCAGCAGCTTAATGGCTCTCCAAGCCTACGAGCAGTACTTC
CDR3aa: CASSLMALQAYEQYF

v_gene: TRBV5-1
abundance: .
j_gene: TRBJ2-1
d_gene: TRBD2
CDR3nt: TGCGCCAGCAGTATTGGCGGGAGCTTGGGCAATGAGCAGTTCTTC
CDR3aa: CASSIGGSLGNEQFF

v_gene: TRBV27
abundance: .
j_gene: TRBJ1-4
d_gene: .
CDR3nt: TGTGCCAGCAGTTTACTTTCGACAGATTTCGATGAAAAACTGTTTTTT
CDR3aa: CASSLLSTDFDEKLFF

v_gene: TRBV15
abundance: .
j_gene: TRBJ2-1
d_gene: TRBD2
CDR3nt: TGTGCCACCAGCAGAGGAGGGAGCGGGAGGGCGTTCTTC
CDR3aa: CATSRGGSGRAFF

v_gene: TRBV19
abundance: .
j_gene: TRBJ1-5
d_gene: .
CDR3nt: TGTGCCAGTGCAAGGTTCGGGGGGCTGATAAGTCAGCCCCAGCATTTT
CDR3aa: CASARFGGLISQPQHF

v_gene: TRBV27
abundance: .
j_gene: TRBJ2-7
d_gene: TRBD1
CDR3nt: TGTGCCAGCAGTGGGCTAGGGCAGGGGGCAAGAGAGCAGTACTTC
CDR3aa: CASSGLGQGAREQYF

v_gene: TRBV28
abundance: .
j_gene: TRBJ2-3
d_gene: .
CDR3nt: TGTGCCAGCGGGAGTGCAGATACGCAGTATTTT
CDR3aa: CASGSADTQYF

v_gene: TRBV23-1
abundance: .
j_gene: TRBJ2-5
d_gene: .
CDR3nt: TGCGCCAGCAGTTACAGGGAGCAAGAGACCCAGTACTTC
CDR3aa: CASSYREQETQYF

v_gene: TRBV10-3
abundance: .
j_gene: TRBJ2-5
d_gene: .
CDR3nt: TGTGCCATCAGTGAGTTACAGCGGGAAGAGACCCAGTACTTC
CDR3aa: CAISELQREETQYF

v_gene: TRBV20-1
abundance: few
j_gene: TRBJ2-5
d_gene: .
CDR3nt: TGCAGTGCTATTTTCCAGGAGACCCAGTACTTC
CDR3aa: CSAIFQETQYF

v_gene: TRBV15
abundance: .
j_gene: TRBJ2-7
d_gene: TRBD1
CDR3nt: TGTGCCACCAGCAGAGATACAGGGGGCTACGAGCAGTACTTC
CDR3aa: CATSRDTGGYEQYF

v_gene: TRBV11-1
abundance: .
j_gene: TRBJ2-1
d_gene: TRBD2
CDR3nt: TGTGCCAGCAGCCCGCTAGCGGGAGCCTTCGATGAGCAGTTCTTC
CDR3aa: CASSPLAGAFDEQFF

v_gene: TRBV28
abundance: once
j_gene: TRBJ2-7
d_gene: TRBD2
CDR3nt: TGTGCCAGCAGTTTAGGGGCGGGAGTTAGCGAGCAGTACTTC
CDR3aa: CASSLGAGVSEQYF

v_gene: TRBV10-3
abundance: .
j_gene: TRBJ2-1
d_gene: TRBD2
CDR3nt: TGTGCCATCAGTGAGTCGGGACTAGCGGGCGAGGATGAGCAGTTCTTC
CDR3aa: CAISESGLAGEDEQFF

v_gene: TRBV18
abundance: .
j_gene: TRBJ2-4
d_gene: .
CDR3nt: TGTGCCAGCTCACCAATCCGGGAAAACATTCAGTACTTC
CDR3aa: CASSPIRENIQYF

v_gene: TRBV19
abundance: .
j_gene: TRBJ1-6
d_gene: TRBD1
CDR3nt: TGTGCCAGTAGTATTAGGACAGGGATTAATTCACCCCTCCACTTT
CDR3aa: CASSIRTGINSPLHF

v_gene: TRBV2
abundance: .
j_gene: TRBJ2-4
d_gene: .
CDR3nt: TGTGCCAGCCGAGCGGACATTCAGTACTTC
CDR3aa: CASRADIQYF

v_gene: TRBV7-9
abundance: .
j_gene: TRBJ2-3
d_gene: .
CDR3nt: TGTGCCAGCAGCTACCTGGGGGGACAGACCACAGATACGCAGTATTTT
CDR3aa: CASSYLGGQTTDTQYF

v_gene: TRBV7-9
abundance: .
j_gene: TRBJ2-5
d_gene: .
CDR3nt: TGTGCCAGCAGCCGGGGGTTCCAAGAGACCCAGTACTTC
CDR3aa: CASSRGFQETQYF

v_gene: TRBV28
abundance: .
j_gene: TRBJ2-4
d_gene: .
CDR3nt: TGTGCCAGCAGTTTATCTCCCAGCAAAAACATTCAGTACTTC
CDR3aa: CASSLSPSKNIQYF

v_gene: TRBV9
abundance: .
j_gene: TRBJ1-4
d_gene: TRBD1
CDR3nt: TGTGCCAGCAGCGTAGGGACAGGGAACGAAAAACTGTTTTTT
CDR3aa: CASSVGTGNEKLFF

v_gene: TRBV28
abundance: .
j_gene: TRBJ2-7
d_gene: .
CDR3nt: TGTGCCAGCAGTTCCAACCACCTGGTGGACACCCGACCCAACTCCTACGAGCAGTACTTC
CDR3aa: CASSSNHLVDTRPNSYEQYF

v_gene: TRBV2
abundance: .
j_gene: TRBJ1-3
d_gene: .
CDR3nt: TGTGCCAGCAGTGAAGCGCAGGGCAGCTCTGGAAACACCATATATTTT
CDR3aa: CASSEAQGSSGNTIYF

v_gene: TRBV5-1
abundance: .
j_gene: TRBJ1-4
d_gene: .
CDR3nt: TGCGCCAGCAGCCGCAAGGGGGAGAATGAAAAACTGTTTTTT
CDR3aa: CASSRKGENEKLFF

v_gene: TRBV5-1
abundance: .
j_gene: TRBJ1-2
d_gene: .
CDR3nt: TGCGCCAGCAGCTTGGACCTCTTAGCTAACTATGGCTACACCTTC
CDR3aa: CASSLDLLANYGYTF

v_gene: TRBV19
abundance: .
j_gene: TRBJ1-2
d_gene: .
CDR3nt: TGTGCCAGTAGCAGGAGTGGACAGCGAAACTATGGCTACACCTTC
CDR3aa: CASSRSGQRNYGYTF

v_gene: TRBV7-3
abundance: .
j_gene: TRBJ2-6
d_gene: TRBD1
CDR3nt: TGTGCCAGCAGCTTAGGACAGGGATATGGGGCCAACGTCCTGACTTTC
CDR3aa: CASSLGQGYGANVLTF

v_gene: TRBV28
abundance: .
j_gene: TRBJ1-1
d_gene: .
CDR3nt: TGTGCCAGCAGTGGCGGCACCCGGACTGAAGCTTTCTTT
CDR3aa: CASSGGTRTEAFF

v_gene: TRBV5-4
abundance: .
j_gene: TRBJ2-5
d_gene: TRBD1
CDR3nt: TGTGCCAGCTCTCCGACAGGGAGAAAAGGAGAGCAGTACTTC
CDR3aa: CASSPTGRKGEQYF

v_gene: TRBV28
abundance: .
j_gene: TRBJ1-2
d_gene: TRBD1
CDR3nt: TGTGCCAGCAGTTCCGCGTCCGGGACAGGCTTATATGGCTACACCTTC
CDR3aa: CASSSASGTGLYGYTF

v_gene: TRBV9
abundance: .
j_gene: TRBJ2-7
d_gene: .
CDR3nt: TGTGCCAGCAGCCCCCAGGGCTACAGCTCCTACGAGCAGTACTTC
CDR3aa: CASSPQGYSSYEQYF

v_gene: TRBV7-2
abundance: .
j_gene: TRBJ1-2
d_gene: .
CDR3nt: TGTGCCAGCAGCCCCGCGGGGGACGGGGAGAACTATGGCTACACCTTC
CDR3aa: CASSPAGDGENYGYTF

v_gene: TRBV29-1
abundance: few
j_gene: TRBJ2-5
d_gene: TRBD2
CDR3nt: TGCAGCGTTCATCGACTAGCGGGAGGTAGGGAGACCCAGTACTTC
CDR3aa: CSVHRLAGGRETQYF

v_gene: TRBV6-1
abundance: .
j_gene: TRBJ1-2
d_gene: TRBD1
CDR3nt: TGTGCCAGCAGTGAGCAAAGGGGGACAGGCTATGGCTACACCTTC
CDR3aa: CASSEQRGTGYGYTF

v_gene: TRBV5-1
abundance: .
j_gene: TRBJ2-3
d_gene: .
CDR3nt: TGCGCCAGCAAATTGACAGGGACTTCCACAGATACGCAGTATTTT
CDR3aa: CASKLTGTSTDTQYF

v_gene: TRBV5-4
abundance: .
j_gene: TRBJ2-5
d_gene: .
CDR3nt: TGTGCCAGCAGCGATCAGGGCGACGAGACCCAGTACTTC
CDR3aa: CASSDQGDETQYF

v_gene: TRBV9
abundance: few
j_gene: TRBJ1-1
d_gene: TRBD1
CDR3nt: TGTGCCAGCAGCGGGGGACAGGGAAGGACTGAAGCTTTCTTT
CDR3aa: CASSGGQGRTEAFF

v_gene: TRBV19
abundance: .
j_gene: TRBJ2-6
d_gene: .
CDR3nt: TGTGCCAGTACATCTGGGGCCAACGTCCTGACTTTC
CDR3aa: CASTSGANVLTF

v_gene: TRBV18
abundance: .
j_gene: TRBJ2-2
d_gene: .
CDR3nt: TGTGCCAGCTCACCAACGTTCGGCACCGGGGAGCTGTTTTTT
CDR3aa: CASSPTFGTGELFF

v_gene: TRBV15
abundance: .
j_gene: TRBJ2-7
d_gene: .
CDR3nt: TGTGCCACCAGCAGAGATTCCGGGGGTACCTACGAGCAGTACTTC
CDR3aa: CATSRDSGGTYEQYF

v_gene: TRBV11-2
abundance: .
j_gene: TRBJ2-1
d_gene: .
CDR3nt: TGTGCCAGCAGGGGGGCGGGTGAGCAGTTCTTC
CDR3aa: CASRGAGEQFF

v_gene: TRBV6-6
abundance: once
j_gene: TRBJ1-6
d_gene: TRBD1
CDR3nt: TGTGCCAGCAGTGGACAGGAGGCCGGACTCTATTCACCCCTCCACTTT
CDR3aa: CASSGQEAGLYSPLHF

v_gene: TRBV9
abundance: .
j_gene: TRBJ2-3
d_gene: TRBD2
CDR3nt: TGTGCCAGCAGCCGCCGGGGGGCGGGGGGCCCAGATACGCAGTATTTT
CDR3aa: CASSRRGAGGPDTQYF

v_gene: TRBV5-1
abundance: .
j_gene: TRBJ2-7
d_gene: TRBD2
CDR3nt: TGCGCCAGCAGCGTGACTAGCGGGGGTTTCCTCCGGGGCGAGCAGTACTTC
CDR3aa: CASSVTSGGFLRGEQYF

v_gene: TRBV18
abundance: once
j_gene: TRBJ1-3
d_gene: TRBD1
CDR3nt: TGTGCCAGCTCTCCCCAGGGGGCTGCCGGAAACACCATATATTTT
CDR3aa: CASSPQGAAGNTIYF

v_gene: TRBV7-2
abundance: .
j_gene: TRBJ2-7
d_gene: TRBD1
CDR3nt: TGTGCCAGCAGCTTCCGGGACAGGGTGTACGAGCAGTACTTC
CDR3aa: CASSFRDRVYEQYF

v_gene: TRBV18
abundance: .
j_gene: TRBJ2-7
d_gene: TRBD1
CDR3nt: TGTGCCAGCTCACCACAAGGGACAGGGCTCGGCGAGCAGTACTTC
CDR3aa: CASSPQGTGLGEQYF

v_gene: TRBV27
abundance: .
j_gene: TRBJ2-1
d_gene: .
CDR3nt: TGTGCCAGCAGTGACCGGGACTTAGGTGAGCAGTTCTTC
CDR3aa: CASSDRDLGEQFF

v_gene: TRBV18
abundance: once
j_gene: TRBJ1-2
d_gene: .
CDR3nt: TGTGCCAGCTCACCAGGGGCGGATAACTATGGCTACACCTTC
CDR3aa: CASSPGADNYGYTF

v_gene: TRBV27
abundance: .
j_gene: TRBJ1-1
d_gene: .
CDR3nt: TGTGCCAGCAGTTTCGTCTCGAACACTGAAGCTTTCTTT
CDR3aa: CASSFVSNTEAFF

v_gene: TRBV5-1
abundance: .
j_gene: TRBJ2-4
d_gene: .
CDR3nt: TGCGCCAGCAGCTTGGCGCAGGGGGGCATTCAGTACTTC
CDR3aa: CASSLAQGGIQYF

v_gene: TRBV7-9
abundance: .
j_gene: TRBJ2-5
d_gene: .
CDR3nt: TGTGCCAGCAGCTGGTCGACGCGGGAGACCCAGTACTTC
CDR3aa: CASSWSTRETQYF

v_gene: TRBV28
abundance: .
j_gene: TRBJ1-1
d_gene: .
CDR3nt: TGTGCCAGCAGGGAGAGGAACACTGAAGCTTTCTTT
CDR3aa: CASRERNTEAFF

v_gene: TRBV7-9
abundance: .
j_gene: TRBJ2-7
d_gene: .
CDR3nt: TGTGCCAGCAGCTTAGTTTCAGGGGAGCAGTACTTC
CDR3aa: CASSLVSGEQYF